This TCR beta chain was captured by sequencing in a study of T cell clonotyping in hematopoietic cell transplantation. V was trimmed by 1 base and J by 6 bases, leaving 10 bases between them. Germline values: CDR1 MGHDK, CDR2 SYGVNS. The CDR3 extends over 13 amino acids. Assay used: immunoSEQ multiplex PCR; TCRdb lists only in-frame clones, some missing. The sample contains roughly 30,000 clones, 80% to 95% of which appear only once. This clonotype was sampled from a female patient aged 50-60 years who had an allogeneic stem cell transplant from a related donor, so the T cells may come from the graft donor. Some clones in this sample may be carry-over from other donors' samples. The starting material was PBMCs, obtained 100 days after allogeneic stem cell transplant. The chain recombines TRBV25-1 with TRBJ2-7, with a possible D match to TRBD1 (5 bases). The CDR3, as DNA: TGTGCCAGCAGTGAATTGGGGCTTTCCGAGCAGTACTTC. This encodes CASSELGLSEQYF.